The present entry profiles one T cell receptor (beta chain) with its context. Its specific antigen is unknown. No much larger clone is present one base from it, and per-base qualities are unavailable. The library was generated by the immunoSEQ multiplex PCR assay. The multiplex PCR relied on a mix of 60 forward primers for TCR Vbeta segments and 13 reverse primers for TCR Jbeta segments. The CDR3 region of rearranged TCR beta genes was amplified from genomic DNA by a multiplex PCR assay. On the Illumina HiSeq System, the amplified TCR beta libraries were sequenced as 87-base-pair reads. As for the authors' bioinformatics: In a later analysis, tens of millions of unique TCR beta chains were counted across the roughly 610 repertoires, and roughly 9.9 million of these chains were shared by at least two donors. Raw reads were error-corrected and collapsed into unique sequences by a nearest-neighbor algorithm in which closely related sequences were merged to remove PCR and sequencing errors. To assign V, D and J gene segments, CDR3 sequences were aligned to IMGT reference sequences. For a sequence to be retained, at least a six-nucleotide match to both a V gene segment and a J gene segment was required. A rearrangement was called productive if the CDR3 had no stop codons and remained in frame with V and J, and every other rearrangement was called non-productive. Following IMGT convention, CDR3 was defined as the stretch from the second conserved V-encoded cysteine to the conserved J-encoded phenylalanine. The earlier analysis of around 640 of the donors excluded sequences that lacked an unambiguous match to a single V gene segment. An earlier analysis of 587 of the donors classified V segments as functional when productive rearrangements were above 56.7% and as segregating when the standard deviation between donors was above 5%. A statistical classification framework was developed to diagnose cytomegalovirus status using the catalog of TCR beta chain sequences. V and J gene assignment, in a later analysis, came from comparing TCR nucleotide sequences with IMGT/GENE-DB human TR gene sequences. The TCRdist pipeline was used in a later analysis to assign CDR3 sequences and most-parsimonious VDJ recombination scenarios. A later analysis defined each TCR beta chain by its CDR3 amino acid sequence plus V-gene family, and excluded reads lacking a unique V-gene family. To address suspected cross-contamination and a sequencing artifact, a later analysis removed approximately 600 highly shared, low-generation-probability nucleotide sequences. A later analysis calculated a clonal expansion index for each public chain from normalized within-repertoire ranks of inferred template counts. Generation probabilities in a later analysis came from a VDJ recombination model fitted to out-of-frame rearrangements, and those results were checked against IGoR. A later analysis scored TCR-TCR, TCR-HLA and TCR-CMV co-occurrence with hypergeometric tests, applying a repertoire-size bias correction to TCR pairs. To estimate false discovery rates, a later analysis permuted the HLA or CMV assignments 20 times. In a later analysis, co-occurring TCRs were grouped using DBSCAN, and TCRdist sequence similarity was added for clustering within HLA-allele-positive subsets. Repertoires with fewer than 30,000 or more than 120,000 public chains were left out of co-occurrence clustering, as were about 5 repertoires with anomalous nucleotide sharing. The clones in this table, taken by TCRdb from immuneACCESS, are in-frame only. Not every clone is retained; where verified, under half of the shortfall comes from an unresolved V gene, and the cause of the rest is unknown. That table supplies the V and J calls and clone size; D and trimming were determined from the DNA. Within this sample are 150,000 to 200,000 clones, with around 84% of them counted one time only. Clones ranked in the top ten supply 2.6% of the sample.

The data stem from a study of cytomegalovirus exposure and HLA in healthy donors listed by TCRdb under 2017. Broadly, across the study: An earlier analysis of several hundred of the donors reported under 300 Gb of sequence data and around 120 million unique TCR beta sequences obtained from about 179 million T cells. The study used immunosequencing to profile the T cell repertoires of several hundred subjects and linked those repertoires to cytomegalovirus serostatus. The genetic ancestry cluster associated with self-reported Caucasian donors included roughly 84% of the 398 genotyped donors. Donor age, sex, ethnicity and CMV serostatus were compiled alongside the repertoire data. A later genetic analysis used genome-wide SNP genotypes for about 65% of the roughly 670 donors, treating that subset as a discovery cohort. Every repertoire in the discovery cohort had been generated on one and the same sequencing platform. An early release that covered about 640 HLA-typed donors contained around 330 gigabases of sequencing data and 70 million to 100 million unique TCR sequences. Typing coverage varied by locus: roughly 629-640 donors for A, B, C, DRB1 and DQB1; some 520 for DQA1; about 590 for DPA1; approximately 470 for DPB1. In the later analysis, no new phenotypic data were used to find candidate immune exposures; instead, reliance was placed on TCR beta sequences and their occurrence across donors. Because of strong linkage in the cohort, five DR-DQ haplotypes were treated as single units for association and clustering. The study combined high-throughput TCR immunosequencing, statistical association of individual TCRs with disease status, and machine learning to predict cytomegalovirus infection status. On average, over 200,000 unique TCR beta nucleotide sequences were sequenced per donor among about 400 genotyped donors of the cohort, with about 17% of those sequences being non-productive. HLA typing included class I and class II loci at four-digit resolution. Besides the first cohort of roughly 660 subjects, a separate validation cohort made up of around 120 different subjects was used. In an earlier analysis of a few hundred of the donors, high-throughput TCR beta sequencing was used to judge whether each TCR beta V gene segment behaved as functional or pseudogenic. To study patterns of TCR occurrence, a later analysis re-analyzed previously published TCR beta repertoires from 500 to 850 donors and added high-resolution HLA genotyping. The study aimed to test whether signatures of past pathogen exposure could be identified by cataloging public T cell receptors.

CDR3 length: 14 amino acids, cysteine to phenylalanine. Only the CDR3 DNA stays, 42 bases, in frame from base 1. From the germline V gene, CDR1 is LGHNA and CDR2 is YSLEER. The V end loses 3 bases and the J end loses 4 bases, and a stretch of 12 bases separates them. What the authors observed across the whole study: In the study, around 150 TCR beta chains were listed as associated with cytomegalovirus. Linkage disequilibrium might explain the correlated functional status among segregating V segments, but an unknown experimental factor could not be ruled out. A later genetic analysis associated a missense DCLRE1C variant with V-gene and J-gene trimming of TCR beta chains, and an independent cohort replicated the association. In both the original and validation cohorts, the classifier was reported to diagnose cytomegalovirus status with high specificity and sensitivity. The cohort was sequenced for TCR beta chains only, and without alpha or paired-chain data the features that could be detected were limited. Some IMGT-functional V segments, including TRBV6-2 and TRBV6-3, could not be distinguished by the 87-base-pair reads and were therefore excluded. A cluster of highly shared sequence variants was judged likely to represent a technical artifact of the sequencing pipeline. A further reported finding was that TCR beta sequences accurately predicted the HLA-A and HLA-B alleles for most subjects in the first cohort. Presence/absence analyses assumed roughly uniform sequencing depth across donors, an assumption that may not hold. Most TCR sequences were observed very rarely across donors, whereas some public TCRs were present in many individuals. Immune exposure information for the cohort was limited to CMV serostatus. Because some donors lacked HLA typing at each locus, the association tests relied only on the typed subset. In an earlier analysis of some 500 of the donors, most TCR beta V segments appeared in productive rearrangements about 90% or about 30% of the time, broadly matching IMGT annotations. According to a later analysis, most CMV-associated TCR beta chains appeared to be HLA-restricted, and the HLA associations seemed to be driven largely by CMV exposure. Because counts were too low, 15 to 20 rarely observed V segments, including chromosome 9 orphons, were excluded from the earlier analysis of about 500 of the donors. Several of the top co-occurrence clusters appeared to be linked to parvovirus B19, influenza, CMV and Epstein-Barr virus, according to a later analysis. A later analysis found that TCR association rates varied across HLA loci, with DRB1 alleles showing the most associated TCRs and HLA-C alleles the fewest. A later analysis associated about 17,000 TCR beta sequences with specific HLA alleles at a false discovery rate of 0.05. When HLA alleles, especially DR and DQ, strongly co-occurred, TCR associations were difficult to assign to individual alleles. A few of the identified cytomegalovirus-associated TCR beta chains were confirmed in vitro to be specific for cytomegalovirus antigens. It was suggested by the authors that the approach could potentially be generalized to other disease states and immunological phenotypes. Compared with the approximately 670-donor mean, donors in an Asian-associated ancestry cluster had fewer N-insertions in productive TCRs, according to a later genetic analysis. A later analysis found that HLA-associated TCR beta chains were more clonally expanded and had lower generation probabilities than equally common non-associated chains.

The cohort was made up of about 670 healthy bone marrow donors. At the time of sampling, all cohort members were nominally healthy, though unrecorded immune exposures were likely present. The donor tested CMV seropositive, placing the donor among the roughly 270 seropositive members of the cohort. Each donor provided a peripheral blood sample, and peripheral blood mononuclear cells were used for TCR beta sequencing. Genomic DNA was extracted from the blood cell samples with the Qiagen DNeasy Blood Extraction Kit. The rearranged chain carries TRBV4-3 and TRBJ1-2; a confident D gene designation cannot be given. The specimen was PBMCs. The clonotype comes from a woman aged 50 to 65 in good health and CMV-seropositive. The DNA sequence is TGCGCCAGCAGCCATGTCGAGGGAATCTATGGCTACACCTTC. It encodes CASSHVEGIYGYTF.